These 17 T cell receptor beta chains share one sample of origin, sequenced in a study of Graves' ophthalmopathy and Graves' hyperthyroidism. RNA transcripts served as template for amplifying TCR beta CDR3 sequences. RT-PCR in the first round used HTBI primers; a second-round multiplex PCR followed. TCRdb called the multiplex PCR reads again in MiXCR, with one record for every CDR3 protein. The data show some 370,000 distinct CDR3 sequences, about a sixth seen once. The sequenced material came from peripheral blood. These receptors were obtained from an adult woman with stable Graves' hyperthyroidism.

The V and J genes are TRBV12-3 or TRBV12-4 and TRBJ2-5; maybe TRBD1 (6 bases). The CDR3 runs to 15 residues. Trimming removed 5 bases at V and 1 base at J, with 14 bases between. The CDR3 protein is CASSTYREFQETQYF. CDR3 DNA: TGTGCCAGCAGTACCTACAGGGAGTTCCAAGAGACCCAGTACTTC.

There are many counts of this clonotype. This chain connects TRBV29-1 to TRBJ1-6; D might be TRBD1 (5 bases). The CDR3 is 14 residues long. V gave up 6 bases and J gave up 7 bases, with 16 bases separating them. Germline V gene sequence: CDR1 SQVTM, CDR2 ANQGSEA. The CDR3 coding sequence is TGCAGCGTGCGGTGGGACGGGATGAATTCACCCCTCCACTTT. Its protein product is CSVRWDGMNSPLHF.

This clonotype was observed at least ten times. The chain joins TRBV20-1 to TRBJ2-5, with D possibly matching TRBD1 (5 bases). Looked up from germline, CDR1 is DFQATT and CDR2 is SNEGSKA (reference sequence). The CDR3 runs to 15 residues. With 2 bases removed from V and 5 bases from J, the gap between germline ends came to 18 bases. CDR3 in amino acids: CSARPDTSPGETQYF. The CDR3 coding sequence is TGCAGTGCTAGACCGGACACCTCACCTGGGGAGACCCAGTACTTC.

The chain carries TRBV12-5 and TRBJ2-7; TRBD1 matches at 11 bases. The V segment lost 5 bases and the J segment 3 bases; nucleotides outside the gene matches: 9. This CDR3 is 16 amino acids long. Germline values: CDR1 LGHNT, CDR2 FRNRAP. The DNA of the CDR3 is TGTGCTAGTGGTAGGGAGGCCGGGACAGGGGGCTACGAGCAGTACTTC. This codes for CASGREAGTGGYEQYF. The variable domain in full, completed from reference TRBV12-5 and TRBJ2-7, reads DARVTQTPRHKVTEMGQEVTMRCQPILGHNTVFWYRQTMMQGLELLAYFRNRAPLDDSGMPKDRFSAEMPDATLATLKIQPSEPRDSAVYFCASGREAGTGGYEQYFGPGTRLTVT.

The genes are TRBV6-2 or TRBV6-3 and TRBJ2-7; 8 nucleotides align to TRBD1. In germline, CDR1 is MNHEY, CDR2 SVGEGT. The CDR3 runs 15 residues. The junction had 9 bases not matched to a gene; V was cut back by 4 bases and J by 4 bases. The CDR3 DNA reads TGTGCCAGCAGTTCCCGCCGACAGGGGTTTTACGAGCAGTACTTC. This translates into CASSSRRQGFYEQYF.

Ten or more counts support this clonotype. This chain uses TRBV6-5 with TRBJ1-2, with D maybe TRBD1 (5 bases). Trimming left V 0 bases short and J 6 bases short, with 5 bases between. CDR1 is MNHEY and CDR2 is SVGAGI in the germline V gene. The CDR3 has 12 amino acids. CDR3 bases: TGTGCCAGCAGTTACTCGGGGGATGGCTACACCTTC. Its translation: CASSYSGDGYTF.

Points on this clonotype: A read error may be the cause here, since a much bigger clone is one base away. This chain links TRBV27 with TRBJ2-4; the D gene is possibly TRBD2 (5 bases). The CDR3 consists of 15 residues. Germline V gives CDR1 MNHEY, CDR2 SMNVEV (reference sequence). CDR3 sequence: CASSMEVLAKNIKYF. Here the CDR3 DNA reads TGTGCCAGCAGTATGGAAGTCCTAGCCAAAAACATTAAGTACTTC.

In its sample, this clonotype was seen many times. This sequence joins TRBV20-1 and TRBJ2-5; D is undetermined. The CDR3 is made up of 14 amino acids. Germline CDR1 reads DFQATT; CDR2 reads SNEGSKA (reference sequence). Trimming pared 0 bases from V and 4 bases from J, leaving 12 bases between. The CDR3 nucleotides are TGCAGTGCTAGAGAGCCCATTGGGGTAGAGACCCAGTACTTC. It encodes CSAREPIGVETQYF.

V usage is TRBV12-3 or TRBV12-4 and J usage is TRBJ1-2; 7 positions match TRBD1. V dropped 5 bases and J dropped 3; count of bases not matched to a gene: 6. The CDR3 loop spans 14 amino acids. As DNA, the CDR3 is TGTGCCAGCAGTACGGGGACAGCCGACTATGGCTACACCTTC. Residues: CASSTGTADYGYTF.

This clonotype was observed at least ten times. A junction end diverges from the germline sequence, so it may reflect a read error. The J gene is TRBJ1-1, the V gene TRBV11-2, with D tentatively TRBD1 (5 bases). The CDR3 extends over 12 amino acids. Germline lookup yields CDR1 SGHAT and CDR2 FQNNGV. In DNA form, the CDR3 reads TGTGCCAGCAGGCCCGAGCGGGGGGGAGCTCTCTTT. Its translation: CASRPERGGALF.

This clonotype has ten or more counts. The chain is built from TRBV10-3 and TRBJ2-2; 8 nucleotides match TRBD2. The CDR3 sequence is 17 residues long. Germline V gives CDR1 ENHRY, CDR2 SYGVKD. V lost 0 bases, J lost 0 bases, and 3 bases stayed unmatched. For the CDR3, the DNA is TGTGCCATCAGTGAGTCTTACGGGAGGGCGAACACCGGGGAGCTGTTTTTT. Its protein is CAISESYGRANTGELFF.

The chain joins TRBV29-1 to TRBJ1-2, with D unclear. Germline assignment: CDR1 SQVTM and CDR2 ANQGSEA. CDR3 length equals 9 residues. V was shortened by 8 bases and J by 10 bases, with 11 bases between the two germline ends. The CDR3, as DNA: TGCAGCTCCGGGCCCGACTACACCTTC. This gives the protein CSSGPDYTF.

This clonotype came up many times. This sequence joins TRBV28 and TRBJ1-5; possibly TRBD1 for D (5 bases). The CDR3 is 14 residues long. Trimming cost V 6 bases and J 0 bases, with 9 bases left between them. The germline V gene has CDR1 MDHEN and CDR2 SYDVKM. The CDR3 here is CASRSGRSNQPQHF. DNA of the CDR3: TGTGCCAGCAGATCAGGGCGTAGCAATCAGCCCCAGCATTTT.

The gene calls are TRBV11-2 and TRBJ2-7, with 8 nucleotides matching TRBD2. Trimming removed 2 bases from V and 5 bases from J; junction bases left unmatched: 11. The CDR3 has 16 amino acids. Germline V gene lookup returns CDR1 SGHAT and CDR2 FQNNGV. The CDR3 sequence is CASSLRAGGSPHEQYF. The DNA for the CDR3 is TGTGCCAGCAGCTTAAGGGCGGGAGGCTCTCCCCACGAGCAGTACTTC.

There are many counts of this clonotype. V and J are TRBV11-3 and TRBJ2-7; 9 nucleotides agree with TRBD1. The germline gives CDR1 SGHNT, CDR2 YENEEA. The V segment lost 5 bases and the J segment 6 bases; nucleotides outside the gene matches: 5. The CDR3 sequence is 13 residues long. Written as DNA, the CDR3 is TGTGCCAGCAGCCTTAGGGACAGGGTCGAGCAGTACTTC. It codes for CASSLRDRVEQYF.

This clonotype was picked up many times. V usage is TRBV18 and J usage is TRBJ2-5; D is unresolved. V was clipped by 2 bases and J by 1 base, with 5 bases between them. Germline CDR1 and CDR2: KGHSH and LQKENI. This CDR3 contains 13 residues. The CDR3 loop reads CASSPSSQETQYF. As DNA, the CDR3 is TGTGCCAGCTCACCATCCAGCCAAGAGACCCAGTACTTC.

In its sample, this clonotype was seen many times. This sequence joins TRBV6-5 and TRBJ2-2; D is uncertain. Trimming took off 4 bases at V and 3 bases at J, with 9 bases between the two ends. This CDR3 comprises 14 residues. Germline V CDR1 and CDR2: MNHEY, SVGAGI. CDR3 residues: CASSLQSHTGELFF. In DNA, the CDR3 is TGTGCCAGCAGTTTGCAGTCCCACACCGGGGAGCTGTTTTTT.